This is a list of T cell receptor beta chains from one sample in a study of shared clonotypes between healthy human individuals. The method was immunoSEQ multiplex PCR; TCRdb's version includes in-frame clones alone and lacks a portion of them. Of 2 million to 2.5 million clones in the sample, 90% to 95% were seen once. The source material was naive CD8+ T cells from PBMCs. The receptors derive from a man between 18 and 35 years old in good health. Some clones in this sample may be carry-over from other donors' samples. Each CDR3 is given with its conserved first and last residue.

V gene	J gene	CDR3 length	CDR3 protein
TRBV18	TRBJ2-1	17	CASSPWEAPSSYNEQFF
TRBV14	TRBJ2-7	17	CASSQDPADRVPYEQYF
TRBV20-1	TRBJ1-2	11	CSARWDSGYTF
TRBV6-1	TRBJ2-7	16	CASSDRDRGFSYEQYF
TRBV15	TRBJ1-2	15	CATSIGGGSNYGYTF
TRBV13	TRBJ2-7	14	CASSSGSPSYEQYF
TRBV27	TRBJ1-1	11	CASRVGTEAFF
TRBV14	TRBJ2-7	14	CASSHGTGTYEQYF
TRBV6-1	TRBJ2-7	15	CASTTHRGLRYEQYF
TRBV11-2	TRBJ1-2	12	CASSDYRVEGSF
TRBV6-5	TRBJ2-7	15	CASSYSRRPVYEQYF
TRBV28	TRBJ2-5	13	CASIEGGRETQYF
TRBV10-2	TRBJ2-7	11	CASSATYEQYF
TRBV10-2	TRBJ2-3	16	CASSAGTYPSTDTQYF
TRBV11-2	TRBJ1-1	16	CASSSDYRSLNTEAFF
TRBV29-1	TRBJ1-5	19	CSVEEKKYGPGTYNQPQHF
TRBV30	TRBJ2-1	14	CAWKGTGVVYEQFF
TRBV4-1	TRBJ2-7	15	CASSPLHGGYYEQYF
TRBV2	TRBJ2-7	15	CASSERVTRVGEQYF
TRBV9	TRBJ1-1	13	CASSVAGSTEAFF
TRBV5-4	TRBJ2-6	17	CASNVGAGGPGANVLTF
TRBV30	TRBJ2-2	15	CAWSFGAAPTGELFF
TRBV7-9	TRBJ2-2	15	CASSLIEGHLGELFF
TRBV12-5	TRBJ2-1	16	CASGLLTSGTYNEQFF
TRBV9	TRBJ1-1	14	CASSISGGGTEAFF
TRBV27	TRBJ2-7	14	CASSIRDPRNEQYF